This is a list of T cell receptor beta chains from one sample in a study of identical twins. TCRdb itself ran the 5' RACE reads through MiXCR, one entry per CDR3 protein. The data show 1,800,000 or so distinct CDR3 sequences, around 33% seen once. The sequencing input was cord blood. The source is a newborn girl in good health. Each CDR3 is given with its conserved first and last residue. D genes are given only for firm matches. Part of the rows lack a size; the others show once, few, many or a class for expanded clones.

TRBV14	13	-	-	TRBJ2-2	TGTGCCAGCAGTGACTGGCGCACCGGGGAGCTGTTTTTT	CASSDWRTGELFF
TRBV29-1	15	-	-	TRBJ1-2	TGCAGCGTTGAGGGACGGGACGCCTTCAACTATGGCTACACCTTC	CSVEGRDAFNYGYTF
TRBV19	14	-	-	TRBJ1-1	TGTGCCAGCCACACACGCAGGGCGGGGACTGAAGCTTTCTTT	CASHTRRAGTEAFF
TRBV28	13	-	few	TRBJ1-2	TGTGCCAGCATACACAGGGTTAACTATGGCTACACCTTC	CASIHRVNYGYTF
TRBV28	13	-	-	TRBJ1-2	TGTGCCAGCACGACCGGACGTCTCTATGGCTACACCTTC	CASTTGRLYGYTF
TRBV7-2	15	TRBD1	few	TRBJ1-2	TGTGCCAGCTCTAAAAGGGGACAGGTCAACTATGGCTACACCTTC	CASSKRGQVNYGYTF
TRBV4-2	16	TRBD1	few	TRBJ2-5	TGTGCCAGCAGCCAAGAAGGGGGACAGGGGGGAGAGACCCAGTACTTC	CASSQEGGQGGETQYF
TRBV11-2	18	-	few	TRBJ1-2	TGTGCCAGCAGCCTCCATCCAATCCGGTTCCTAAGGGACAAGGGCTACACCTTC	CASSLHPIRFLRDKGYTF
TRBV7-2	15	TRBD2	-	TRBJ2-3	TGTGCCAGCAGACTAGCGGGGGGATACACAAATACGCAGTATTTT	CASRLAGGYTNTQYF
TRBV4-2	15	-	-	TRBJ2-2	TGTGCCAGCAGCCAAGGCTGGGATCGCGCCGGGGAGCTGTTTTTT	CASSQGWDRAGELFF
TRBV5-5	17	TRBD1	once	TRBJ1-5	TGTGCCAGCAGGCCGGGACAGGGGGCAACGAGCAATCAGCCCCAGCATTTT	CASRPGQGATSNQPQHF
TRBV14	19	TRBD2	few	TRBJ2-5	TGTGCCAGCAGCCAACTTAACGGACTAGCGGGGAAAAACCAAGAGACCCAGTACTTC	CASSQLNGLAGKNQETQYF
TRBV6-5	11	-	-	TRBJ2-7	TGTGCCAGTGGGCGCCAAGAGGCCCAGTACTTC	CASGRQEAQYF
TRBV6-1	16	-	-	TRBJ2-1	TGTGCCAGCAGCGTTCTACACGGGAGCTCCTACAATGAGCAGTTCTTC	CASSVLHGSSYNEQFF
TRBV4-1	18	-	once	TRBJ2-4	TGCGCCAGCAGCCAAGATCTAAGGGGATCTGAAGGCAAAAACATTCAGTACTTC	CASSQDLRGSEGKNIQYF
TRBV5-1	17	TRBD1	few	TRBJ2-3	TGCGCCAGCAGCTTGGATTGGACAGGGGGCATCACAGATACGCAGTATTTT	CASSLDWTGGITDTQYF
TRBV30	13	-	-	TRBJ2-1	TGTGCCTGGAGTTTTATGGCGGGTATTGAGCAGTTCTTC	CAWSFMAGIEQFF
TRBV12-5	11	-	few	TRBJ2-7	TGTGCTAGTGGTTTGATGTACGAGCAGTACTTC	CASGLMYEQYF
TRBV9	14	-	many	TRBJ2-3	TGTGCCAGCAGTCGACTAGAAAGCACAGATACGCAGTATTTT	CASSRLESTDTQYF
TRBV4-2	14	TRBD1	-	TRBJ1-2	TGTGCCAGCAGCTTCAACAGGGGAGACTATGGCTACACCTTC	CASSFNRGDYGYTF
TRBV11-1	16	TRBD1	-	TRBJ2-4	TGTGCCAGCAGCTTACGCATGGGACAGGGGGCAAACATTCAGTACTTC	CASSLRMGQGANIQYF
TRBV9	15	-	-	TRBJ1-2	TGTGCCAGCAGCGGCTCCTCCAGGGAAGGCTATGGCTACACCTTC	CASSGSSREGYGYTF
TRBV5-1	16	-	-	TRBJ2-2	TGCGCCAGCAGCTGGAACTCATCGACGAACACCGGGGAGCTGTTTTTT	CASSWNSSTNTGELFF
TRBV27	17	-	-	TRBJ1-2	TGTGCCAGCAGTTTAAAGCGGGGGGCAGGCGCCCTCTATGGCTACACCTTC	CASSLKRGAGALYGYTF
TRBV7-8	12	-	-	TRBJ2-7	TGTGCCAGCAGCACTAGCATCTACGAGCAGTACTTC	CASSTSIYEQYF
TRBV25-1	15	-	-	TRBJ2-3	TGTGCCAGCAGTGAATGGGAACGGATCACAGATACGCAGTATTTT	CASSEWERITDTQYF
TRBV7-9	14	-	-	TRBJ1-5	TGTGCCAGCAGCCCACGGGACGAAAATCAGCCCCAGCATTTT	CASSPRDENQPQHF
TRBV6-2/TRBV6-3	13	-	few	TRBJ2-7	TGTGCCAGCAGTTATGGGTTAGTATACGAGCAGTACTTC	CASSYGLVYEQYF
TRBV28	13	-	few	TRBJ2-7	TGTGCCAGCAGTTTTAGGGGGAAATACGAGCAGTACTTC	CASSFRGKYEQYF
TRBV29-1	15	TRBD1	-	TRBJ2-6	TGCAACGTTGGGGGACAGGGGCCTGGGGCCAACGTCCTGACTTTC	CNVGGQGPGANVLTF
TRBV18	15	TRBD2	many	TRBJ2-3	TGTGCCAGCTCAACGGGACTAGCGGCTACAGATACGCAGTATTTT	CASSTGLAATDTQYF
TRBV27	15	-	-	TRBJ1-1	TGTGCCAGCAGTTTACCTGTTCGGGGTATTGCTGAAGCTTTCTTT	CASSLPVRGIAEAFF
TRBV7-9	15	-	few	TRBJ1-2	TGTGCCAGCAGCCTTCGACACCAGGAGGGCTATGGCTACACCTTC	CASSLRHQEGYGYTF
TRBV29-1	12	-	few	TRBJ2-1	TGCAGCGTTGGGCGCTCCTACAATGAGCAGTTCTTC	CSVGRSYNEQFF
TRBV5-1	14	-	few	TRBJ1-6	TGCGCCAGCAGCTTCGAGGCGAGAGATTCACCCCTCCACTTT	CASSFEARDSPLHF
TRBV6-2/TRBV6-3	15	-	few	TRBJ2-7	TGTGCCAGCAGATCCATATTCACAGGAGGCTACGAGCAGTACTTC	CASRSIFTGGYEQYF
TRBV7-2	15	-	few	TRBJ2-7	TGTGCCAGCAGCCCCCGTTGGACGCACTCCTACGAGCAGTACTTC	CASSPRWTHSYEQYF
TRBV20-1	18	TRBD2	few	TRBJ2-7	TGCAGTGCTTCCGAGCGGAGCGGGGCCTCTCTATATGATATCGAGCAGTACTTC	CSASERSGASLYDIEQYF
TRBV9	14	-	-	TRBJ2-7	TGTGCCAGCAGCCCTGGCGGGGCACCCTACGAGCAGTACTTC	CASSPGGAPYEQYF
TRBV9	13	-	-	TRBJ1-5	TGTGCCAGCAGCGTAGGGGAAGGGTCGCCCCAGCATTTT	CASSVGEGSPQHF
TRBV7-2	12	-	-	TRBJ2-1	TGTGCCAGCAGCTTACTGGAACACGAGCAGTTCTTC	CASSLLEHEQFF
TRBV7-2	18	TRBD2	-	TRBJ2-3	TGTGCCAGCAGCCCAACCCTAGCGGGGGGGCGGTTCGCAGATACGCAGTATTTT	CASSPTLAGGRFADTQYF
TRBV12-3/TRBV12-4	14	TRBD1	-	TRBJ1-1	TGTGCCAGCAGCTACAGGGGCCAGGGCACTGAAGCTTCCTTT	CASSYRGQGTEASF
TRBV20-1	17	-	-	TRBJ2-4	TGCAGTGCTAGAGGCGGGTTGAGGACCCTAACCAAAAACATTCAGTACTTC	CSARGGLRTLTKNIQYF
TRBV6-1	16	TRBD1	few	TRBJ2-3	TGTGCCAGCAGTGACCCCGGGACAGCTAGCACAGATACGCAGTATTTT	CASSDPGTASTDTQYF